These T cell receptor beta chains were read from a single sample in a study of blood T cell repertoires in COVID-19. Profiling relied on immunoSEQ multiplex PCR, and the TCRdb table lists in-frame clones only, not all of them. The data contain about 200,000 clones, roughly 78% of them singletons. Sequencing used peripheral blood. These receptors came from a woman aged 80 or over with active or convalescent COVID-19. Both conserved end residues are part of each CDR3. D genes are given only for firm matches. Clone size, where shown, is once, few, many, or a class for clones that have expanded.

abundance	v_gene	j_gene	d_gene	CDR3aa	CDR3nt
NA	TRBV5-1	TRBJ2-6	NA	CASSLTGFPGANVLTF	TGCGCCAGCAGCTTGACAGGGTTCCCTGGGGCCAACGTCCTGACTTTC
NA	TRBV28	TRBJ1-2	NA	CASLPQGSRYGYTF	TGTGCCAGCCTACCCCAGGGGTCCCGATATGGCTACACCTTC
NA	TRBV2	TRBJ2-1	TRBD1	CASNVGGQGANEQFF	TGTGCCAGCAACGTTGGGGGACAGGGGGCTAATGAGCAGTTCTTC
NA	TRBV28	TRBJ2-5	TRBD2	CASSLNGGALGYF	TGTGCCAGCAGTTTAAACGGGGGGGCCTTAGGGTACTTC
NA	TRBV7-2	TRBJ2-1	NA	CASSLGRYNEQFF	TGTGCCAGCAGCTTAGGGCGGTACAATGAGCAGTTCTTC
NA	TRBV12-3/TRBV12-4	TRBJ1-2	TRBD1	CASGQGDGYTF	TGTGCCAGCGGGCAGGGGGATGGCTACACCTTC
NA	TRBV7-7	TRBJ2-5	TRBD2	CASSLTPTSGETQYF	TGTGCCAGCAGCTTAACCCCGACTAGCGGAGAGACCCAGTACTTC
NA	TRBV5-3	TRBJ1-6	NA	CARSWQGRFPYNSPLHF	TGTGCCAGAAGCTGGCAGGGGCGGTTTCCCTATAATTCACCCCTCCACTTT
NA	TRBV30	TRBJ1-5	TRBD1	CAWSAGGNQPQHF	TGTGCCTGGAGTGCAGGGGGTAATCAGCCCCAGCATTTT
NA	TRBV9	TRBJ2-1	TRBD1	CASSVRIQGAGNEQFF	TGTGCCAGCAGCGTACGTATCCAGGGGGCTGGCAATGAGCAGTTCTTC
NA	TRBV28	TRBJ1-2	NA	CASSPTTDSGYGYTF	TGTGCCAGCAGCCCTACTACCGACAGTGGGTATGGCTACACCTTC
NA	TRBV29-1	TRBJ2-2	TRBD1	CSVSYLGQGKTGELFF	TGCAGCGTTTCTTACCTTGGACAGGGAAAAACCGGGGAGCTGTTTTTT
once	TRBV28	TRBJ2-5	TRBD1	CASPPPGTGLQETQYF	TGTGCCAGCCCCCCGCCAGGGACAGGGCTTCAAGAGACCCAGTACTTC
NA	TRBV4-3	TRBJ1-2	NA	CASSTRPGDYGYTF	TGCGCCAGCAGCACGCGGCCGGGAGACTATGGCTACACCTTC
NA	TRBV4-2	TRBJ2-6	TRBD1	CASSQVPGQGAYGANVLTF	TGTGCCAGCAGCCAAGTCCCGGGACAGGGGGCGTATGGGGCCAACGTCCTGACTTTC
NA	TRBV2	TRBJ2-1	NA	CASSEDGMYNEQFF	TGTGCCAGCAGTGAGGACGGGATGTACAATGAGCAGTTCTTC
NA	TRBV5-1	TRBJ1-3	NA	CASSPGQTDGNTIYF	TGCGCCAGCAGCCCCGGACAGACCGATGGAAACACCATATATTTT
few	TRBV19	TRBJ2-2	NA	CASSNRDTGELFF	TGTGCCAGTAGCAACAGGGACACCGGGGAGCTGTTTTTT
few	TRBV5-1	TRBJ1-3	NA	CASSLVRGSGNTIYF	TGCGCCAGCAGCTTGGTCAGGGGCTCTGGAAACACCATATATTTT
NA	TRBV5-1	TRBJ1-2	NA	CASSLESGSDGYTF	TGCGCCAGCAGCTTGGAGTCAGGGTCGGATGGCTACACCTTC
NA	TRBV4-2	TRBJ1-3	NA	CASSQDQPGAGNTIYF	TGTGCCAGCAGCCAAGATCAGCCGGGAGCCGGAAACACCATATATTTT
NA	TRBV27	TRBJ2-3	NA	CASSPTPGDTQYF	TGTGCCAGCAGTCCTACCCCGGGAGATACGCAGTATTTT
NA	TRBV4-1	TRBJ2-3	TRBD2	CASSLNGLAGGASTDTQYF	TGCGCCAGCAGCCTGAACGGACTAGCGGGGGGTGCTAGCACAGATACGCAGTATTTT
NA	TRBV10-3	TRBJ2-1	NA	CATYSSSYNEQFF	TGTGCCACCTACTCGAGCTCCTACAATGAGCAGTTCTTC
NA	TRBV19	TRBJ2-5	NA	CASSMVPGSYETQYF	TGTGCCAGTAGTATGGTGCCGGGGTCCTACGAGACCCAGTACTTC
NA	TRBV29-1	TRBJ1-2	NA	CSVIQGFNYGYTF	TGCAGCGTCATCCAGGGATTTAACTATGGCTACACCTTC
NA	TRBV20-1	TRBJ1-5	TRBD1	CSASSGGRPQHF	TGCAGTGCTAGTTCAGGGGGTAGGCCCCAGCATTTT
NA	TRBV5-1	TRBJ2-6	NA	CASSLSRSGANVLTF	TGCGCCAGCAGCTTGTCCAGGTCTGGGGCCAACGTCCTGACTTTC
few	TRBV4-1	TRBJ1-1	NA	CASSPTGTGGPEAFF	TGCGCCAGCAGCCCCACAGGGACGGGGGGACCTGAAGCTTTCTTT
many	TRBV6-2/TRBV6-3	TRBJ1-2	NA	CASSYSTDNYGYTF	TGTGCCAGCAGTTACTCCACAGACAACTATGGCTACACCTTC
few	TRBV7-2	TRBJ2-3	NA	CASRPLLATSTDTQYF	TGTGCCAGCAGGCCACTCCTAGCCACTAGCACAGATACGCAGTATTTT
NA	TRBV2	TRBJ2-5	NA	CASSRGGGQETQYF	TGTGCCAGCAGCCGAGGTGGGGGCCAGGAGACCCAGTACTTC
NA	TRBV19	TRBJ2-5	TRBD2	CASSIVASGIGETQYF	TGTGCCAGTAGTATAGTGGCTAGCGGGATCGGGGAGACCCAGTACTTC
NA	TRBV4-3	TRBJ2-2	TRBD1	CASSQVWTGDTGELFF	TGCGCCAGCAGCCAAGTGTGGACAGGGGACACCGGGGAGCTGTTTTTT
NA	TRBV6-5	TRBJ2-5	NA	CASRDPGMQETQYF	TGTGCCAGCAGAGACCCGGGGATGCAAGAGACCCAGTACTTC
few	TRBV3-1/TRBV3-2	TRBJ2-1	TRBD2	CASSQVRLALGNEQFF	TGTGCCAGCAGCCAAGTTCGACTAGCGTTAGGTAATGAGCAGTTCTTC
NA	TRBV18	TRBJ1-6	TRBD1	CASSLESGQGAANSPLHF	TGTGCCAGCTCTCTAGAATCTGGACAGGGGGCAGCTAATTCACCCCTCCACTTT
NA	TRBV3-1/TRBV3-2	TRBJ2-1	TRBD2	CASSHPGLAGKYNEQFF	TGTGCCAGCAGCCATCCGGGACTAGCGGGGAAGTACAATGAGCAGTTCTTC
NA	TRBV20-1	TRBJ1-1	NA	CSASFGTYMNTEAFF	TGCAGTGCTAGTTTCGGGACATACATGAACACTGAAGCTTTCTTT